The 15 T cell receptor beta chains presented below share a single source sample, sequenced in a study of memory CD4+ T cells and cytomegalovirus serostatus. Assay used: immunoSEQ multiplex PCR; TCRdb lists only in-frame clones, some missing. This table has 50,000 or so clones, around 83% appearing once. Single viable CD3+CD4+CD8-CD45RO+ cells were sorted as the memory CD4+ T cells. The sequenced material came from memory CD4+ T cells from blood. Source of these receptors: an adult in good health and CMV-seropositive.

The V gene is TRBV6-1, the J gene TRBJ2-1; the D gene is possibly TRBD1 (6 bases). V was clipped by 1 base and J by 7 bases, with 11 bases between them. CDR3 size: 14 residues. Germline loops: CDR1 MNHNS, CDR2 SASEGT. This CDR3 is CASSEGTVRNEQFF. Here the CDR3 DNA reads TGTGCCAGCAGTGAAGGGACAGTGAGGAATGAGCAGTTCTTC.

This clone was counted once. This chain joins TRBV28 and TRBJ2-7; D tentatively fits TRBD1 or TRBD2 (5 bases each). Trimming removed 4 bases from V and 3 bases from J, with 16 bases in between. Germline CDR1 is MDHEN and CDR2 is SYDVKM. The CDR3 extends over 15 amino acids. DNA of the CDR3: TGTGCCAGCAGTTCCTCCAGGGAGCAATACTACGAGCAGTACTTC. Its protein product is CASSSSREQYYEQYF.

The V call is TRBV19, the J call TRBJ2-7; D perhaps matches TRBD2 (7 bases). V lost 3 bases and J lost 3, with 21 bases in between. CDR1 LNHDA and CDR2 SQIVND come from the germline V gene (reference sequence). This CDR3 comprises 17 residues. CDR3 DNA: TGTGCCAGTAGTATTTTGGAGCGGGACACGAGATTCTACGAGCAGTACTTC. This gives the protein CASSILERDTRFYEQYF. Full variable domain (remainder filled in from reference TRBV19 and TRBJ2-7): DGGITQSPKYLFRKEGQNVTLSCEQNLNHDAMYWYRQDPGQGLRLIYYSQIVNDFQKGDIAEGYSVSREKKESFPLTVTSAQKNPTAFYLCASSILERDTRFYEQYFGPGTRLTVT.

The chain uses TRBV6-5 and TRBJ2-6, with D maybe TRBD2 (5 bases). Trimming removed 7 bases from V and 4 bases from J, with 14 bases in between. CDR1 and CDR2 from the germline V gene are MNHEY and SVGAGI. The CDR3 length is 15 residues. The CDR3 nucleotides are TGTGCCAGCAATCCTAACCCGGGGGGGGCCAACGTCCTGACTTTC. Translated, it gives CASNPNPGGANVLTF.

This chain connects TRBV6-8 to TRBJ2-7, with a weak D call TRBD2 (5 bases). The V end was cut by 0 bases, the J end by 2 bases, with 11 bases between. Germline lookup yields CDR1 MNHGY and CDR2 SAAAGT. The CDR3 is made up of 15 amino acids. The CDR3 spells CASSYSRAGAYEQYF. CDR3 bases: TGTGCCAGCAGTTACTCCCGGGCGGGCGCCTACGAGCAGTACTTC.

A single count supports this clone. The chain uses TRBV7-2 and TRBJ2-2; no clear D gene. The CDR3 has 14 amino acids. The germline gives CDR1 SGHTA, CDR2 FQGNSA. Trimming pared 5 bases from V and 5 bases from J, leaving 12 bases between. CDR3 sequence (DNA): TGTGCCAGCAGCGCACGACCCAAGACCGGGGAGCTGTTTTTT. Protein product: CASSARPKTGELFF. The whole variable domain, remainder taken from reference TRBV7-2 and TRBJ2-2, is GAGVSQSPSNKVTEKGKDVELRCDPISGHTALYWYRQSLGQGLEFLIYFQGNSAPDKSGLPSDRFSAERTGGSVSTLTIQRTQQEDSAVYLCASSARPKTGELFFGEGSRLTVL.

This clone was observed a single time. The genes are TRBV6-1 and TRBJ1-6, with TRBD1 matching over 9 bases. Germline values: CDR1 MNHNS, CDR2 SASEGT. The CDR3 spans 14 residues. Trimming at V came to 5 bases and at J to 10 bases, leaving 6 bases not matched to a gene. The CDR3 nucleotides read TGTGCCAGCAGTTTACAGGGGGCAGAATCACCCCTCCACTTT. It yields the protein CASSLQGAESPLHF.

This clone was detected a few times. The chain combines TRBV7-2 with TRBJ1-2; unclear D gene. V was shortened by 5 bases and J by 2 bases, with 9 bases between the two germline ends. Germline-derived CDR1 and CDR2 are SGHTA and FQGNSA. This CDR3 is built from 13 residues. The CDR3 here is CASSQAGNYGYTF. DNA of the CDR3: TGTGCCAGCAGCCAGGCGGGCAACTATGGCTACACCTTC. Filled out from reference TRBV7-2 and TRBJ1-2, the complete variable domain reads GAGVSQSPSNKVTEKGKDVELRCDPISGHTALYWYRQSLGQGLEFLIYFQGNSAPDKSGLPSDRFSAERTGGSVSTLTIQRTQQEDSAVYLCASSQAGNYGYTFGSGTRLTVV.

The CDR3 loop is CASSLAGRADVGTGELFF. CDR3 bases: TGTGCCAGCAGCTTGGCCGGGAGGGCCGACGTGGGGACCGGGGAGCTGTTTTTT. This rearrangement joins TRBV5-5 to TRBJ2-2; 8 nucleotides match TRBD2. J lost 5 bases, V lost 0 bases, and 12 bases had no gene match. This CDR3 has 18 residues. The germline gives CDR1 SGHKS, CDR2 YYEKEE (reference sequence).

The rearrangement links TRBV6-5 to TRBJ2-1; 7 positions match TRBD1. The V gene end was trimmed by 6 bases and the J gene end by 0 bases; junction bases not matched to a gene: 2. CDR1 is MNHEY, CDR2 SVGAGI, per germline. The CDR3 extends over 14 amino acids. DNA of the CDR3: TGTGCCAGCAGCAACAGGGGCTCCTACAATGAGCAGTTCTTC. This codes for CASSNRGSYNEQFF.

This rearrangement joins TRBV12-1 to TRBJ2-1. TRBV12-1 is termed a pseudogene. The CDR3 extends over 15 amino acids. The CDR3 nucleotides read TGTGCCAGCAGCTTTGGGACGCAGGTTTACAATGAGCAGTTCTTC. Residues: CASSFGTQVYNEQFF.

The chain joins TRBV7-9 to TRBJ1-5, with a possible D match to TRBD1 (5 bases). Germline values: CDR1 SEHNR, CDR2 FQNEAQ (reference sequence). V lost 2 bases and J lost 6, with 14 bases in between. The CDR3 contains 15 residues. For the CDR3, the DNA is TGTGCCAGCAGCTTACAGGGTCCCCATGGTCAGCCCCAGCATTTT. This sequence encodes CASSLQGPHGQPQHF.

The chain has TRBV4-3 and TRBJ1-2, with a possible D match to TRBD1 (6 bases). The CDR3 runs to 15 residues. Per the germline V gene, CDR1 is LGHNA and CDR2 is YSLEER. Trimming left V 3 bases short and J 8 bases short, with 19 bases between. CDR3 sequence reads: CASSQGGQSLGGYTF. The CDR3 bases are TGCGCCAGCAGCCAGGGCGGACAGTCCCTGGGGGGCTACACCTTC.

The V and J genes are TRBV27 and TRBJ1-1; 10 bases are a match to TRBD1. Germline CDR1 MNHEY, CDR2 SMNVEV (reference sequence). This CDR3 region has 18 residues. V lost 5 bases to trimming and J lost 0 bases; unmatched junction nucleotides: 12. The chain's CDR3 is CASSNPGQGNRMNTEAFF. The CDR3, as DNA: TGTGCCAGCAGTAATCCGGGACAGGGGAACCGCATGAACACTGAAGCTTTCTTT.

This chain links TRBV19 with TRBJ1-1; no firm D call. The length of the CDR3 is 12 residues. V was clipped by 5 bases and J by 1 base, with 5 bases between them. CDR1 is LNHDA and CDR2 is SQIVND in the germline V gene (reference sequence). The CDR3 sequence is CASSSRNTEAFF. In DNA form, the CDR3 reads TGTGCCAGTAGTTCCAGGAACACTGAAGCTTTCTTT. Full variable domain (outside the CDR3, taken from reference TRBV19 and TRBJ1-1): DGGITQSPKYLFRKEGQNVTLSCEQNLNHDAMYWYRQDPGQGLRLIYYSQIVNDFQKGDIAEGYSVSREKKESFPLTVTSAQKNPTAFYLCASSSRNTEAFFGQGTRLTVV.